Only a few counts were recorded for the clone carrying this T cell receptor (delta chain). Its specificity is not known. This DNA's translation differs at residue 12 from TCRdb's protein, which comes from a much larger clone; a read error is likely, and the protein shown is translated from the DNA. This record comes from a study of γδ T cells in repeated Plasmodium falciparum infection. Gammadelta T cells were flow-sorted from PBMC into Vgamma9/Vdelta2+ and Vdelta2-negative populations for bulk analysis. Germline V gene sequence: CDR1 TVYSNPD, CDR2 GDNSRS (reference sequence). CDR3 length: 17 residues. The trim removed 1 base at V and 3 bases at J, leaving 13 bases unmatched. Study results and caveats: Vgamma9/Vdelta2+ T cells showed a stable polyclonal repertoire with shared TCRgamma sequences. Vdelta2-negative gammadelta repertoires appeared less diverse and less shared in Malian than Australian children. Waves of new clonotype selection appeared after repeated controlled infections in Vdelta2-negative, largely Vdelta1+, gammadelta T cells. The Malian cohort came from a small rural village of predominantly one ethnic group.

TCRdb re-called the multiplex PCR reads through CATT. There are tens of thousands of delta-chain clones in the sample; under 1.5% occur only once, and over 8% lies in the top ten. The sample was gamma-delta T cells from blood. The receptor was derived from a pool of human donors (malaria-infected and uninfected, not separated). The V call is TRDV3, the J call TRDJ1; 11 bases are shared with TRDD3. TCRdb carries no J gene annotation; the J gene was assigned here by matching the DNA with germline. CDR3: CAFKCWGIRRYADKLIF. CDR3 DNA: TGTGCCTTTAAGTGTTGGGGGATACGCCGGTACGCCGATAAACTCATCTTT.